What follows describes a single T cell receptor beta chain. Its antigen is undetermined. Losses at the gene ends were 3 bases for V and 13 bases for J; bases not matched to a gene: 14. There are 15 residues in the CDR3. Per the germline V gene, CDR1 is SGDLS and CDR2 is YYNGEE. The data are from a study of blood T cells in healthy people across ages. Whole-study findings and limits: Roughly linear declines in TCR beta diversity per million T cells occurred with age.

Through a sample-barcoded 5' primer and a J-beta primer mix, a second PCR was run for 7 to 11 cycles. TCRdb re-derived calls from the 5' RACE reads in MiXCR, one entry per CDR3 protein. The table shows around 1.5 million distinct CDR3 sequences, with 42% occurring only once. No fewer than 5.5 micrograms of total RNA were isolated from every sample. The chain couples TRBV9 to TRBJ2-1; TRBD1 matches at 9 bases. Specimen: blood. This sequence was found in a woman aged 18-35 years in good health. The CDR3 loop is CASSATGTGMETQFF. The CDR3 DNA reads TGTGCCAGCAGCGCTACGGGGACAGGGATGGAGACCCAGTTCTTC.